This T cell receptor beta chain was observed in a study of T cell responses to AZD1222 COVID-19 vaccine. Study findings and constraints: The donors showed a predominance of white British ancestry and of females, with possible underestimation of clonal diversity.

Data came from immunoSEQ multiplex PCR; TCRdb stores just in-frame clones and leaves some out. The data contain around 100,000 clones, approximately 91% of them singletons. With respect to this clone: Antigen unknown.

The input for sequencing was peripheral blood, taken on day 0 of AZD1222 vaccination. This TCR was sampled from an adult in good health.

The CDR3 reads CASSREGFADTQYF. The CDR3 nucleotides are TGTGCCAGCAGCCGAGAGGGGTTTGCAGATACGCAGTATTTT. The rearrangement uses TRBV5-6 and TRBJ2-3, with D perhaps being TRBD1 or TRBD2 (5 bases each). This CDR3 is 14 amino acids long. The V gene lost 4 bases and the J gene lost 4 bases, with 13 bases spanning the gap. The germline V gene encodes CDR1 SGHDT and CDR2 YYEEEE.